The clone carrying this T cell receptor beta chain was recorded a few times. Some clones are missing from TCRdb's copy, which holds only in-frame ones; the method was immunoSEQ multiplex PCR. The data hold 700,000 or so clones, with approximately 85% observed a single time. The CDR3 spans 13 residues. V lost 6 bases and J lost 4, with 12 bases in between. In germline, CDR1 is MNHNY, CDR2 SVGAGI (reference sequence). The sample belongs to a study of shared T cell receptors in the human thymus. These records were also assigned to another study, of human thymus T cells.

Material: thymocytes. The chain recombines TRBV6-6 with TRBJ1-1, with D perhaps TRBD1 (6 bases). This TCR was sampled from a girl less than two years old with a congenital heart defect. This chain's CDR3 is CASRQGRGTEAFF. For the CDR3, the DNA is TGTGCCAGCAGACAGGGCAGGGGCACTGAAGCTTTCTTT.